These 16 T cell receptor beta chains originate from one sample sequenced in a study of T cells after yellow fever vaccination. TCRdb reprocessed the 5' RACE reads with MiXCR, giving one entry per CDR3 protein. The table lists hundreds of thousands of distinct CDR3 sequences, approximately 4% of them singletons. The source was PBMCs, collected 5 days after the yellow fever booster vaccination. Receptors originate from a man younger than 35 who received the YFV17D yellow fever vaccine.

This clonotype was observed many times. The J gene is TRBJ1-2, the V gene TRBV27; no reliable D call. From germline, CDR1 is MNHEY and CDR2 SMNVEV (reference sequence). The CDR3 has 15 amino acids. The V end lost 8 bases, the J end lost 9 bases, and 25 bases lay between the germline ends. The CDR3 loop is CASPGPLPTLGSYTF. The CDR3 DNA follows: TGTGCCAGCCCGGGTCCTCTGCCGACACTCGGGAGCTACACCTTC.

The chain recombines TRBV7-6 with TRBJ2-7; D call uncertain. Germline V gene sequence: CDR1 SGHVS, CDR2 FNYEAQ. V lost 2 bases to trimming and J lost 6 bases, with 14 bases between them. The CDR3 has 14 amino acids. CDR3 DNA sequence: TGTGCCAGCAGCTTACAGTGCCAGGCCTGCGAGCAGTACGTC. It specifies CASSLQCQACEQYV.

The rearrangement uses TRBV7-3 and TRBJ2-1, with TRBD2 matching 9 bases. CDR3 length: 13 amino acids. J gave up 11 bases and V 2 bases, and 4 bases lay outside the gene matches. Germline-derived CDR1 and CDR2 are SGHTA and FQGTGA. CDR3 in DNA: TGTGCCAGCAGCTTATATGGGACTAGCCAGCAGTTCTTC. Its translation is CASSLYGTSQQFF.

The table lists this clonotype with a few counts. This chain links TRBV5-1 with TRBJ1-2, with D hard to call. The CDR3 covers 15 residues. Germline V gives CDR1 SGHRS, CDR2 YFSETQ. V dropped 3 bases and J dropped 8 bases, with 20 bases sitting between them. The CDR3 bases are TGCGCCAGCAGCTCGTCCGGGATCCCCGATGGGGGCTACACCTTC. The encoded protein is CASSSSGIPDGGYTF.

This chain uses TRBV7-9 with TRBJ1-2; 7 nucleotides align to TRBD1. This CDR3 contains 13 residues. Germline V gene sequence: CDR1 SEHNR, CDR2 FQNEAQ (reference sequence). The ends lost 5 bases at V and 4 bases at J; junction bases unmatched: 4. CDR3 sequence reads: CASSQGQIYGYTF. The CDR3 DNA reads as TGTGCCAGCAGCCAGGGACAGATCTATGGCTACACCTTC.

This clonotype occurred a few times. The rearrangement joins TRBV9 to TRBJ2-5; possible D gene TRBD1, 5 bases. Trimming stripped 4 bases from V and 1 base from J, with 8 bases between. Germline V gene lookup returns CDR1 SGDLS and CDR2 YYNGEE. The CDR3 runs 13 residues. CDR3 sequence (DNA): TGTGCCAGCAGCAAGACAGTCCAAGAGACCCAGTACTTC. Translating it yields CASSKTVQETQYF.

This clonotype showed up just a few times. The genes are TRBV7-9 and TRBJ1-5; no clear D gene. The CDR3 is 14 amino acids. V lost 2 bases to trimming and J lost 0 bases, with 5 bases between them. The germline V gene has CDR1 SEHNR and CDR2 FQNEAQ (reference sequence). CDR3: CASSLQNSNQPQHF. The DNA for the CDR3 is TGTGCCAGCAGCTTACAGAATAGCAATCAGCCCCAGCATTTT.

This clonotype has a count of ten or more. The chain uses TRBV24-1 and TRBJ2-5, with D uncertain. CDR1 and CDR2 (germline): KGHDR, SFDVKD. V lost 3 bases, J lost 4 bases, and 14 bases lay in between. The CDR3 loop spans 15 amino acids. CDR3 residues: CATSDPQGPGETQYF. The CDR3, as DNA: TGTGCCACCAGTGATCCCCAAGGACCAGGAGAGACCCAGTACTTC.

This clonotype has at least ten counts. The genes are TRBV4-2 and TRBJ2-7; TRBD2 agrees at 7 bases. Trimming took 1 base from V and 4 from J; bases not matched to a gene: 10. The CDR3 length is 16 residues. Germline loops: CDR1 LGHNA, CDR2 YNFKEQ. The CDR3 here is CASSQVGGSGAYEQYF. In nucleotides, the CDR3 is TGTGCCAGCAGCCAAGTCGGCGGGAGCGGGGCGTACGAGCAGTACTTC.

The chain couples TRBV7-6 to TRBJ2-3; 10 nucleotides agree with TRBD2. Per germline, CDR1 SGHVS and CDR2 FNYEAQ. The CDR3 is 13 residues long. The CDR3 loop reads CATQRGGTDTQYF. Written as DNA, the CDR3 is TGTGCTACACAGCGGGGGGGGACAGATACGCAGTATTTT.

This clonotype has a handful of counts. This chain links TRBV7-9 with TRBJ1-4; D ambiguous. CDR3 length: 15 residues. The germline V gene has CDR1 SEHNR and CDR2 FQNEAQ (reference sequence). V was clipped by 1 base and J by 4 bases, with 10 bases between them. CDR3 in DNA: TGTGCCAGCAGCTTAGGTGGGCAGTTTAATGAAAAACTGTTTTTT. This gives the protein CASSLGGQFNEKLFF.

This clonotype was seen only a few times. CDR3 sequence: CASSPQPLYGYTF. CDR3 DNA sequence: TGTGCCAGCAGCCCCCAACCACTCTATGGCTACACCTTC. V is TRBV14 and J is TRBJ1-2; D is unclear. Germline CDR1 and CDR2: SGHDN and FVKESK. The ends were cut back, 4 bases at V and 4 bases at J, with 10 bases in the middle. This CDR3 region has 13 residues.

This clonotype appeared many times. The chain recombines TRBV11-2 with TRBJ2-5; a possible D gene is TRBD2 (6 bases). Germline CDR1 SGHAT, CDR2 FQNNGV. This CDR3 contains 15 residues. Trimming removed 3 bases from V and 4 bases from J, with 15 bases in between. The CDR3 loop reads CASSFDIAARETQYF. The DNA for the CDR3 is TGTGCCAGCAGCTTCGACATAGCGGCACGAGAGACCCAGTACTTC. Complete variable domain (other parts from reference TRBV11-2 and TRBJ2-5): EAGVAQSPRYKIIEKRQSVAFWCNPISGHATLYWYQQILGQGPKLLIQFQNNGVVDDSQLPKDRFSAERLKGVDSTLKIQPAKLEDSAVYLCASSFDIAARETQYFGPGTRLLVL.

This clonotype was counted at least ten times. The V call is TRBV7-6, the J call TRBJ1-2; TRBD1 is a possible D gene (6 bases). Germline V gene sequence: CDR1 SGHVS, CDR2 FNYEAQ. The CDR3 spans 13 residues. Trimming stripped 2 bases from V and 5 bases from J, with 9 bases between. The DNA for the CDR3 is TGTGCCAGCAGCTTACCGGGGGCTTATGGCTACACCTTC. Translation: CASSLPGAYGYTF.

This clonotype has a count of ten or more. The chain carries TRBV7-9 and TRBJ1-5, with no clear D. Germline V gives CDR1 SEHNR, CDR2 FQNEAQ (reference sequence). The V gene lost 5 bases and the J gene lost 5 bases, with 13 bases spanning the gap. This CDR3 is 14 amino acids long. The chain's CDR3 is CASSAGSLDQPQHF. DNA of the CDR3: TGTGCCAGCAGCGCGGGCTCCTTGGATCAGCCCCAGCATTTT.

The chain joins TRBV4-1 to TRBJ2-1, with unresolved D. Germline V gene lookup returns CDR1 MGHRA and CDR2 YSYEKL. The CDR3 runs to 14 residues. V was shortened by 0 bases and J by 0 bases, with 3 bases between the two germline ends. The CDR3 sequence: CASSQESSYNEQFF. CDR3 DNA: TGCGCCAGCAGCCAAGAAAGCTCCTACAATGAGCAGTTCTTC.